A single sample gave rise to the 25 T cell receptor beta chains below, sequenced in a study of T cell clones after liver transplantation. The table came from immunoSEQ multiplex PCR; TCRdb's copy has only in-frame clones and leaves some out. Of about 16,000 clones listed, more than 65% are singletons. Specimen: CD8+ T cells from blood, collected around 44 months after liver transplant. These receptors came from a human patient who received a liver transplant. Some of the T cells might come from the graft donor.

This chain uses TRBV6-5 with TRBJ2-7; possibly TRBD1 or TRBD2 for D (5 bases each). The CDR3 contains 15 residues. The germline V gene has CDR1 MNHEY and CDR2 SVGAGI. The V gene lost 4 bases and the J gene lost 2 bases, with 15 bases spanning the gap. The CDR3 sequence is CASSWDPSQPYEQYF. In DNA form, the CDR3 reads TGTGCCAGCAGTTGGGACCCCAGTCAACCCTACGAGCAGTACTTC.

This clone was recorded only once. The chain couples TRBV2 to TRBJ2-3; possibly TRBD2 for D (5 bases). Germline V CDR1 and CDR2: SNHLY, FYNNEI. V lost 8 bases, J lost 2 bases, and 14 bases lay in between. The CDR3 runs to 14 residues. The chain's CDR3 is CASDRLDSTDTQYF. The CDR3 DNA reads TGTGCCAGCGATCGTTTGGACTCCACAGATACGCAGTATTTT.

The gene calls are TRBV11-2 and TRBJ2-7; 10 bases line up with TRBD1. Germline CDR1 reads SGHAT; CDR2 reads FQNNGV. The CDR3 extends over 15 amino acids. After removal of 3 bases from V and 5 bases from J, the junction contained 7 bases not matched to a gene. The CDR3, as DNA: TGTGCCAGCAGCTTGACGGACAGGGGGTTTGACGAGCAGTACTTC. Protein: CASSLTDRGFDEQYF. The variable domain in full, with the rest retrieved from reference TRBV11-2 and TRBJ2-7, is EAGVAQSPRYKIIEKRQSVAFWCNPISGHATLYWYQQILGQGPKLLIQFQNNGVVDDSQLPKDRFSAERLKGVDSTLKIQPAKLEDSAVYLCASSLTDRGFDEQYFGPGTRLTVT.

V usage is TRBV2 and J usage is TRBJ1-2; TRBD1 might be the D (5 bases). Germline assignment: CDR1 SNHLY and CDR2 FYNNEI. Deletions cut 0 bases from V and 7 bases from J, with 21 bases between. CDR3 size: 17 residues. The CDR3 DNA reads TGTGCCAGCAGTGAAGCCCCGCCTGGGTCAGGGTACGGTGGCTACACCTTC. This codes for CASSEAPPGSGYGGYTF.

V usage is TRBV7-6 and J usage is TRBJ2-1, with TRBD2 matching over 8 bases. CDR1 SGHVS and CDR2 FNYEAQ come from the germline V gene. The length of the CDR3 is 18 residues. The V segment lost 3 bases and the J segment 2 bases; nucleotides outside the gene matches: 12. CDR3 residues: CASSFPYNNSGTYNEQFF. The CDR3 region has the DNA TGTGCCAGCAGCTTTCCTTACAATAATAGCGGGACCTACAATGAGCAGTTCTTC.

V gene TRBV7-2 combines with J gene TRBJ1-5; the D is unclear. Germline V lookup: CDR1 SGHTA, CDR2 FQGNSA. The ends were cut back, 5 bases at V and 6 bases at J, with 14 bases in the middle. The CDR3 has 14 residues. The CDR3 DNA sequence: TGTGCCAGCAGCAGTATGTGGCGCGGTCAGCCCCAGCATTTT. Encoded protein: CASSSMWRGQPQHF.

J is TRBJ1-4 and V is TRBV11-2; D perhaps matches TRBD1 (5 bases). Trimming took off 3 bases at V and 0 bases at J, with 8 bases between the two ends. The germline CDR1 and CDR2 sequences are SGHAT and FQNNGV. The CDR3 is made up of 15 amino acids. The CDR3 protein is CASSFGTATNEKLFF. CDR3 nucleotides: TGTGCCAGCAGCTTCGGGACGGCAACTAATGAAAAACTGTTTTTT.

The chain is built from TRBV9 and TRBJ2-2; D unclear. The V end lost 4 bases, the J end lost 1 base, and 5 bases lay between the germline ends. The CDR3 totals 13 residues. CDR1 SGDLS and CDR2 YYNGEE come from the germline V gene. The DNA of the CDR3 is TGTGCCAGCAGCCTTCAGAACACCGGGGAGCTGTTTTTT. Encoded protein: CASSLQNTGELFF.

The chain recombines TRBV19 with TRBJ2-5; 7 bases are shared with TRBD1. V lost 9 bases, J lost 2 bases, and 12 bases stayed unmatched. This CDR3 region has 15 residues. The germline V gene has CDR1 LNHDA and CDR2 SQIVND (reference sequence). In nucleotides, the CDR3 is TGTGCCAGCACCCCTTTCGGGACAGCACAAGAGACCCAGTACTTC. This codes for CASTPFGTAQETQYF.

The chain uses TRBV4-1 and TRBJ2-5, with 7 bases identical to TRBD1. With 0 bases clipped from V and 11 bases from J, the junction kept 12 bases outside the gene matches. CDR3 length: 15 residues. Germline V gene sequence: CDR1 MGHRA, CDR2 YSYEKL. CDR3 nucleotide sequence: TGCGCCAGCAGCCAAGATACTGGACAGGATACGGGGCAGTACTTC. Translated: CASSQDTGQDTGQYF.

Regarding this clone: A far larger clone lies a single base away; this is likely a read error. The chain couples TRBV27 to TRBJ2-7; 12 bases match TRBD1. The CDR3 loop spans 14 amino acids. Germline CDR1 and CDR2: MNHEY and SMNVEV (reference sequence). The chain's CDR3 is CAGSLGQGAYEQYF. CDR3 nucleotide sequence: TGTGCCGGCAGTTTGGGACAGGGGGCGTACGAGCAGTACTTC.

This clone was picked up a small number of times. The CDR3 DNA is TGTGCCAGCAGCTTAGGGTTGCCTAGCGGGACCTACAATGAGCAGTTCTTC. Translation gives CASSLGLPSGTYNEQFF. V and J are TRBV7-2 and TRBJ2-1; 9 positions agree with TRBD2. The CDR3 has 17 residues. J lost 2 bases, V lost 1 base, and 6 bases had no gene match. The germline V gene has CDR1 SGHTA and CDR2 FQGNSA.

The chain has TRBV6-1 and TRBJ2-2; D possibly matches TRBD1 or TRBD2 (6 bases each). V was shortened by 10 bases and J by 7 bases, with 13 bases between the two germline ends. Germline values: CDR1 MNHNS, CDR2 SASEGT. The CDR3 is made up of 12 amino acids. This CDR3 is CATSRGDGELFF. As DNA, the CDR3 is TGTGCCACCTCGAGGGGGGACGGGGAGCTGTTTTTT.

This sequence joins TRBV27 and TRBJ1-5, with D perhaps TRBD1 (6 bases). Trimming removed 5 bases from V and 7 bases from J, with 15 bases in between. The CDR3 has 14 amino acids. Germline CDR1 is MNHEY and CDR2 is SMNVEV (reference sequence). The CDR3, as DNA: TGTGCCAGCAGTCCTAACAGGGTTGAGCAGCCCCAGCATTTT. Translated: CASSPNRVEQPQHF.

This sequence joins TRBV11-2 and TRBJ1-4; 7 bases are shared with TRBD1. Germline V gene sequence: CDR1 SGHAT, CDR2 FQNNGV. V was pared by 5 bases and J by 8 bases, with 8 bases of the junction left unmatched. This CDR3 is built from 14 residues. The CDR3 sequence: CASSPLTGMEKLFF. CDR3 sequence (DNA): TGTGCCAGCAGCCCCTTGACAGGGATGGAAAAACTGTTTTTT.

V and J are TRBV4-2 and TRBJ2-1, with D unclear. V lost 1 base and J lost 6, with 4 bases in between. CDR3 length equals 12 residues. From germline, CDR1 is LGHNA and CDR2 YNFKEQ. The CDR3 sequence is CASSQGGNEQFF. Here the CDR3 DNA reads TGTGCCAGCAGCCAAGGGGGCAATGAGCAGTTCTTC.

The chain recombines TRBV7-9 with TRBJ2-7, with TRBD2 matching over 13 bases. This CDR3 region has 15 residues. V lost 5 bases and J lost 4; bases outside the gene matches: 5. Per the germline V gene, CDR1 is SEHNR and CDR2 is FQNEAQ (reference sequence). This CDR3 reads CASSTLTSGGYEQYF. CDR3 sequence (DNA): TGTGCCAGCAGCACTCTGACTAGCGGGGGGTACGAGCAGTACTTC.

This sequence joins TRBV13 and TRBJ2-7, with 9 bases fitting TRBD1. The CDR3 runs 17 residues. J was trimmed by 1 base and V by 4 bases; bases with no gene match: 11. The V gene's germline CDR1 is PRHDT and CDR2 FYEKMQ (reference sequence). The CDR3: CASSSPSSGTGSYEQYF. The CDR3 DNA reads TGTGCCAGCAGCTCACCATCCTCAGGGACAGGGTCCTACGAGCAGTACTTC.

V is TRBV2 and J is TRBJ2-5; TRBD2 matches 7 bases. This CDR3 contains 12 residues. V trimming: 9 bases; J trimming: 3 bases; junction bases outside the gene matches: 4. Per germline, CDR1 SNHLY and CDR2 FYNNEI. The DNA of the CDR3 is TGTGCCAGAGCTGGGGGGGAAGAGACCCAGTACTTC. Its protein product is CARAGGEETQYF.

V is TRBV9 and J is TRBJ2-7, with D hard to call. The V end lost 3 bases, the J end lost 0 bases, and 10 bases lay between the germline ends. Germline V CDR1 and CDR2: SGDLS, YYNGEE. This CDR3 comprises 14 residues. The CDR3 region has the DNA TGTGCCAGCAGCGCGGTGCCGGCCTCCTACGAGCAGTACTTC. This codes for CASSAVPASYEQYF.

The chain has TRBV11-2 and TRBJ2-5; a possible D gene is TRBD1 (7 bases). CDR3 length: 16 amino acids. V lost 1 base, J lost 2 bases, and 14 bases lay in between. CDR1 is SGHAT, CDR2 FQNNGV, per germline. The CDR3 protein is CASSLVVRGVQETQYF. The CDR3, as DNA: TGTGCCAGCAGCTTAGTGGTCAGGGGGGTACAAGAGACCCAGTACTTC.

The chain employs TRBV6-5 and TRBJ1-1; maybe TRBD1 (5 bases). Trimming stripped 1 base from V and 3 bases from J, with 12 bases between. Germline CDR1 reads MNHEY; CDR2 reads SVGAGI. The CDR3 runs 15 residues. The DNA for the CDR3 is TGTGCCAGCAGTTACTTCGGGGGGTCAGACACTGAAGCTTTCTTT. Its protein is CASSYFGGSDTEAFF.

J is TRBJ2-2 and V is TRBV2, with 13 bases matching TRBD2. The germline gives CDR1 SNHLY, CDR2 FYNNEI. Trimming cost V 3 bases and J 0 bases; bases outside gene matches: 7. The CDR3 consists of 19 residues. The CDR3 is CASSETSGRTTANTGELFF. The CDR3 nucleotides are TGTGCCAGCAGTGAGACTAGCGGGAGGACAACCGCGAACACCGGGGAGCTGTTTTTT. Full variable domain (outside the CDR3, taken from reference TRBV2 and TRBJ2-2): EPEVTQTPSHQVTQMGQEVILRCVPISNHLYFYWYRQILGQKVEFLVSFYNNEISEKSEIFDDQFSVERPDGSNFTLKIRSTKLEDSAMYFCASSETSGRTTANTGELFFGEGSRLTVL.

In this sample, this clone turned up once. This chain connects TRBV9 to TRBJ2-7, with 7 bases matching TRBD1. Germline-derived CDR1 and CDR2 are SGDLS and YYNGEE. The CDR3 has 14 amino acids. J lost 5 bases, V lost 4 bases, and 9 bases had no gene match. The CDR3 DNA reads as TGTGCCAGCAGCCCCCCCGGGACAGTGGACGAGCAGTACTTC. This codes for CASSPPGTVDEQYF.

The chain combines TRBV2 with TRBJ2-1; possibly TRBD2 for D (5 bases). V gave up 4 bases and J gave up 0 bases, with 10 bases separating them. CDR1 and CDR2 from the germline V gene are SNHLY and FYNNEI. The CDR3 sequence is 15 residues long. This CDR3 reads CASSVDSSSYNEQFF. DNA for the CDR3: TGTGCCAGCAGTGTGGACTCCAGCTCCTACAATGAGCAGTTCTTC.